This T cell receptor (beta chain) was recovered during a study of cytomegalovirus exposure and HLA in healthy donors. The study's findings and limits: CMV antigen specificity of a few CMV-associated chains was confirmed in vitro. Most TCR sequences proved rare, with some public TCRs found in many donors.

A remark on this clone: The antigen is not known.

The germline V gene has CDR1 SGHVS and CDR2 FNYEAQ. V lost 1 base to trimming and J lost 0 bases, with 6 bases between them. This CDR3 spans 15 amino acids. The data were produced by immunoSEQ multiplex PCR, yet TCRdb's version contains in-frame clones alone and is incomplete. The profile shows around 400,000 clones, approximately 90% of them singletons. This clonotype was sampled from a woman under 30 in good health and CMV-seronegative. The gene calls are TRBV7-6 and TRBJ2-2; D is unresolved. Sequencing was performed on PBMCs. The CDR3 reads CASSLGHSNTGELFF. The CDR3 DNA is TGTGCCAGCAGCTTAGGTCATTCGAACACCGGGGAGCTGTTTTTT.